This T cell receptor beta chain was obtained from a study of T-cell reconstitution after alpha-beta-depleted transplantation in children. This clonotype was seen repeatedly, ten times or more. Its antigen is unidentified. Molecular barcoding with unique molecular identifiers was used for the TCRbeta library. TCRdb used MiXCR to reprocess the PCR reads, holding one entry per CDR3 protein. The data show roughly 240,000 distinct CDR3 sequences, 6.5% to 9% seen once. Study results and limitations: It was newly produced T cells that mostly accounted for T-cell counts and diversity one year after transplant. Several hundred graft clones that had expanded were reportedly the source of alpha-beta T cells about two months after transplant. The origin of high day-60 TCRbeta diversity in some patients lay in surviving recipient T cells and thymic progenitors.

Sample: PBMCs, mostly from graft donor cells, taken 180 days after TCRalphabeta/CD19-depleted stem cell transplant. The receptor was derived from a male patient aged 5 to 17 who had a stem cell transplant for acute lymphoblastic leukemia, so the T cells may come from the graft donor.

CDR3 region: CASSPPVPNYEQYF. As DNA, the CDR3 is TGTGCCAGCTCACCACCAGTACCGAACTACGAGCAGTACTTC. The chain couples TRBV18 to TRBJ2-7; no clear D gene. V shed 0 bases and J shed 3 bases, with 9 bases lying between them. The CDR3 totals 14 residues. Looked up from germline, CDR1 is KGHSH and CDR2 is LQKENI. Filled out from reference TRBV18 and TRBJ2-7, the complete variable domain reads NAGVMQNPRHLVRRRGQEARLRCSPMKGHSHVYWYRQLPEEGLKFMVYLQKENIIDESGMPKERFSAEFPKEGPSILRIQQVVRGDSAAYFCASSPPVPNYEQYFGPGTRLTVT.